This T cell receptor beta chain was identified in a study of blood T cell repertoires in COVID-19. About the research overall: Samples came from the United States, Italy and Spain, spanning acute and convalescent COVID-19. Sample material is recorded as cDNA or gDNA derived from T cells, B-cell-depleted T cells, or PBMCs.

V shed 3 bases and J shed 0 bases, with 12 bases lying between them. Germline V gene data show CDR1 as SGHRS and CDR2 as YFSETQ. The CDR3 spans 15 residues. In the source study's methods: Estimated nucleated cell counts came from reference gene primer amplification. Measured with immunoSEQ multiplex PCR; TCRdb has only the in-frame clones, and not every one. V and J calls and clone size are given by that table; D and trimming were obtained from the DNA. Here the sample spans about 150,000 clones, roughly 83% being singletons. Sequencing was done on a sample of peripheral blood. V and J are TRBV5-1 and TRBJ1-2; maybe TRBD1 (5 bases). This sequence originates from a woman aged 55-69 years with acute or convalescent COVID-19. CDR3 in amino acids: CASSSQDASNYGYTF. The CDR3 bases are TGCGCCAGCAGCTCACAGGATGCTTCTAACTATGGCTACACCTTC.